The 19 T cell receptor delta chains reported below all come from one sample, sequenced in a study of Vδ1+ human thymocytes. The template was reverse-transcribed extracted RNA. Multiplex PCR used pooled V-gene forward primers and a constant-region reverse primer to amplify CDR3s. TCRdb fed the multiplex PCR reads to CATT. There are about 75,000 delta-chain clones in the sample; more than 30% occur only once, and under 0.3% lies in the top ten. The study's findings and limits: Thymic TRG and TRD repertoires appeared highly polyclonal, with Gaussian CDR3 length distributions.

Which antigens these TCRs recognize remains unknown. Specimen: Vdelta1+ gamma-delta thymocytes from the thymus. Regarding subset: FACS-sorted CD3+ TCRalphabeta- TCRVdelta1+ TCRVdelta2- thymocytes. The receptors derive from a boy under two years old who had congenital heart surgery.

The rearrangement joins TRDV1 to TRDJ1; 7 nucleotides match TRDD3. The CDR3 runs 18 residues. With V trimmed by 2 bases and J by 2 bases, 14 bases remained unmatched. CDR1 and CDR2 (germline): TSWWSYY, QGS. The CDR3 coding sequence is TGTGCTCTTGGGGAAACCTGGGGGCCCGCTCTGAGTACCGATAAACTCATCTTT. The encoded protein is CALGETWGPALSTDKLIF.

This clone was counted a few times. The chain links TRDV1 to TRDJ1; D assignment may be TRDD2 or TRDD3 (7 bases each). CDR3 length: 24 amino acids. The V gene's germline CDR1 is TSWWSYY and CDR2 QGS. The V end was cut by 2 bases, the J end by 1 base, with 38 bases between. The CDR3 DNA follows: TGTGCTCTTGGGGAAACTGGTAAAAAACTTCCTAGCGAGGTACTGGGGACCCGCACCGATAAACTCATCTTT. This translates into CALGETGKKLPSEVLGTRTDKLIF.

This rearrangement joins TRDV1 to TRDJ1; unclear D gene. Germline V gives CDR1 TSWWSYY, CDR2 QGS. V dropped 5 bases and J dropped 5 bases, with 36 bases sitting between them. This CDR3 region has 21 residues. DNA for the CDR3: TGTGCTCTTGGGAAAAGGTCCACTAGTTTTCGAGTACTGATGGGTATGGATAAACTCATCTTT. It translates to CALGKRSTSFRVLMGMDKLIF.

The chain has TRDV1 and TRDJ1, with TRDD3 identical over 8 bases. This CDR3 has 22 residues. CDR1 and CDR2 from the germline V gene are TSWWSYY and QGS. Trimming took 0 bases from V and 0 from J; bases not matched to a gene: 21. CDR3 DNA: TGTGCTCTTGGGGAACTCAGGCCCAGGGAGGCTACTGGGGGTTGGTACACCGATAAACTCATCTTT. Encoded protein: CALGELRPREATGGWYTDKLIF.

The chain is built from TRDV1 and TRDJ1; 8 nucleotides agree with TRDD3. The CDR3 runs 14 residues. Germline V CDR1 and CDR2: TSWWSYY, QGS. V trimming: 9 bases; J trimming: 4 bases; junction bases outside the gene matches: 10. The CDR3 protein is CALTTPGGRDKLIF. CDR3 DNA sequence: TGTGCTCTCACTACGCCTGGGGGACGCGATAAACTCATCTTT.

This clone has only a few counts. The chain uses TRDV1 and TRDJ1; 11 bases are shared with TRDD3. This CDR3 is 21 amino acids long. V trimming: 4 bases; J trimming: 1 base; junction bases outside the gene matches: 20. CDR1 is TSWWSYY and CDR2 is QGS in the germline V gene. CDR3 in DNA: TGTGCTCTTGGGGGGATTTCTGGCTACTGGGGGATAATAGGGGCCACCGATAAACTCATCTTT. As protein: CALGGISGYWGIIGATDKLIF.

This clone has just a few counts. The rearrangement uses TRDV1 and TRDJ1; 7 bases are shared with TRDD3. CDR1 and CDR2 (germline): TSWWSYY, QGS. V gave up 1 base and J gave up 0 bases; unmatched junction bases: 23. This CDR3 has 22 residues. CDR3 nucleotide sequence: TGTGCTCTTGGGGAACAAGTCTTCCCCTTACTGGGGCTGCCTGGCTACACCGATAAACTCATCTTT. Protein product: CALGEQVFPLLGLPGYTDKLIF.

This clone was seen a handful of times. The chain couples TRDV1 to TRDJ1; 9 bases map to TRDD3. V was clipped by 1 base and J by 0 bases; unmatched bases: 12. CDR3 length: 19 amino acids. Germline V lookup: CDR1 TSWWSYY, CDR2 QGS. The CDR3 here is CALGEPLLGEGFHTDKLIF. The CDR3 DNA follows: TGTGCTCTTGGGGAACCCCTACTGGGGGAAGGTTTCCACACCGATAAACTCATCTTT.

The chain is built from TRDV1 and TRDJ1, with 13 bases fitting TRDD3. CDR3 size: 18 residues. Germline V gives CDR1 TSWWSYY, CDR2 QGS. Trimming at V came to 1 base and at J to 3 bases, leaving 8 bases not matched to a gene. The CDR3 reads CALGERASTGGYADKLIF. The CDR3 DNA is TGTGCTCTTGGGGAACGGGCCAGTACTGGGGGATACGCCGATAAACTCATCTTT.

This clone was observed a handful of times. The chain combines TRDV1 with TRDJ1, with 7 bases aligning to TRDD3. CDR3 length: 18 residues. Per germline, CDR1 TSWWSYY and CDR2 QGS. Trimming cost V 3 bases and J 0 bases; bases outside gene matches: 13. DNA of the CDR3: TGTGCTCTTGGGGACCCGTCATACTGGGGACCGAACACCGATAAACTCATCTTT. This encodes CALGDPSYWGPNTDKLIF.

The rearrangement joins TRDV1 to TRDJ1; 8 nucleotides line up with TRDD3. Germline-derived CDR1 and CDR2 are TSWWSYY and QGS. The junction had 15 bases not matched to a gene; V was cut back by 6 bases and J by 3 bases. The CDR3 sequence is 17 residues long. In DNA form, the CDR3 reads TGTGCTCTTGGATTCCCTGGGGGAGCCCGGGGGGCCGATAAACTCATCTTT. Translation gives CALGFPGGARGADKLIF.

The gene calls are TRDV1 and TRDJ1; 8 bases align to TRDD3. This CDR3 is 21 amino acids long. The germline V gene has CDR1 TSWWSYY and CDR2 QGS. V shed 2 bases and J 0 bases; nucleotides not matched to a gene: 20. The CDR3 spells CALGEKGFQWAGGRYTDKLIF. The CDR3, as DNA: TGTGCTCTTGGGGAAAAGGGGTTCCAGTGGGCTGGGGGACGGTACACCGATAAACTCATCTTT.

A word on this clone: The germline gene is not matched at one end of the junction; a read error may be the cause. The chain carries TRDV1 and TRDJ1; tentative D call: TRDD3 (6 bases). Germline V gene data show CDR1 as TSWWSYY and CDR2 as QGS. This CDR3 comprises 13 residues. The CDR3 DNA reads as TGTGCTCTAGTGGGGGGTTCCACCGTTAAACTCATCTTT. The encoded protein is CALVGGSTVKLIF.

The chain is built from TRDV1 and TRDJ1, with D tentatively TRDD2 (5 bases). The length of the CDR3 is 12 residues. Germline V gene lookup returns CDR1 TSWWSYY and CDR2 QGS. The germline V and J ends were trimmed by 3 bases and 9 bases, with 11 bases remaining between them. The CDR3 coding sequence is TGTGCTCTTGGGGACCCTCCTATTGAACTCATCTTT. Its translation is CALGDPPIELIF.

Of note for this clone: Different DNA sequences within this sample yield the same CDR3. The chain is built from TRDV1 and TRDJ2; 13 bases agree with TRDD3. Germline trimming cut 5 bases from V and 4 bases from J; bases unmatched to any gene: 37. This CDR3 is built from 27 residues. The germline V gene encodes CDR1 TSWWSYY and CDR2 QGS. The CDR3 bases are TGTGCTCTTGGGATCCGGGCCTTCTTACATACTCGTACTGGGGGATACGCGTATTGGGGTTGGACAGCACAACTCTTCTTT. Translating it yields CALGIRAFLHTRTGGYAYWGWTAQLFF.

The chain joins TRDV1 to TRDJ1; TRDD3 matches 12 bases. V lost 2 bases to trimming and J lost 1 base; unmatched junction nucleotides: 11. CDR1 is TSWWSYY, CDR2 QGS, per germline. The CDR3 runs 19 residues. The CDR3: CALGEKGLTGGYRTDKLIF. The CDR3 DNA reads TGTGCTCTTGGGGAAAAAGGACTTACTGGGGGATACCGCACCGATAAACTCATCTTT.

This clone was seen a handful of times. The genes are TRDV1 and TRDJ1; unclear D gene. The CDR3 runs to 18 residues. Germline V gene sequence: CDR1 TSWWSYY, CDR2 QGS. Trimming left V 7 bases short and J 5 bases short, with 29 bases between. CDR3 coding DNA: TGTGCTCTTGATTTCACCCCGATTACGCGTATCCCCAAAGATAAACTCATCTTT. Protein: CALDFTPITRIPKDKLIF.

J is TRDJ1 and V is TRDV1, with 8 bases fitting TRDD3. The CDR3 totals 19 residues. The V gene end was trimmed by 4 bases and the J gene end by 0 bases; junction bases not matched to a gene: 16. Germline V gives CDR1 TSWWSYY, CDR2 QGS. CDR3 sequence: CALGARGSGGSPNTDKLIF. Here the CDR3 DNA reads TGTGCTCTTGGGGCTCGGGGAAGTGGGGGATCCCCAAACACCGATAAACTCATCTTT.

This clone has just a few counts. The rearrangement uses TRDV1 and TRDJ1, with 13 bases identical to TRDD3. Germline values: CDR1 TSWWSYY, CDR2 QGS. This CDR3 has 21 residues. Losses at the gene ends were 2 bases for V and 4 bases for J; bases not matched to a gene: 19. For the CDR3, the DNA is TGTGCTCTTGGGGAAACCTCGCTTCCTACTGGGGGATACGCGAATCTCGATAAACTCATCTTT. The encoded protein is CALGETSLPTGGYANLDKLIF.